This TCR beta chain emerged from a study of identical twins. Study-wide results and caveats: High-abundance cord blood beta clonotypes had fewer insertions; memory repertoires showed none.

Template switching supplied a universal primer site; unique molecular identifiers were carried on the cDNA. TCRdb called the 5' RACE reads again in MiXCR, with one record for every CDR3 protein. The repertoire holds about 530,000 distinct CDR3 sequences, with approximately 14% as singletons. Deletions cut 6 bases from V and 2 bases from J, with 13 bases between. The germline CDR1 and CDR2 sequences are MNHEY and SVGEGT. The CDR3 covers 14 residues. This clonotype showed up just a few times. The antigen is not known. The data also belong to a second study, concerning yellow fever vaccine responses in identical twins. That paper adds: Vaccine T cell responses of twins reportedly seemed partly convergent and partly personalized.

The specimen was CD4+ T cells sorted from blood. The origin of this receptor is a woman aged 18-29 years in good health. The chain recombines TRBV6-2 or TRBV6-3 with TRBJ2-5, with D perhaps matching TRBD2 (5 bases). The CDR3 DNA reads TGTGCCAGCAGCCCGCGGGTATTTCAAGAGACCCAGTACTTC. This gives the protein CASSPRVFQETQYF.